The following is a T cell receptor beta chain sequence with its context. Its antigen remains unidentified. TCRdb called the 5' RACE reads again in MiXCR, with one record for every CDR3 protein. The table has about 350,000 distinct CDR3 sequences, 20% to 25% seen once. This sample is drawn from a study of CD8 T cells in ankylosing spondylitis. Per germline, CDR1 MNHEY and CDR2 SVGEGT. This CDR3 has 13 residues. V trimming: 7 bases; J trimming: 6 bases; junction bases outside the gene matches: 8. Findings and caveats of the study: Seemingly characteristic of ankylosing spondylitis blood was a TCR beta motif consisting of roughly 8 highly homologous variants.

The receptor's source is a male donor with ankylosing spondylitis or in good health (not recorded which). The sample was blood, either unsorted or a sorted T cell fraction (not recorded which). The gene calls are TRBV6-2 or TRBV6-3 and TRBJ2-7; 8 nucleotides match TRBD1. CDR3 sequence: CASTERTGSEQYF. The CDR3 nucleotides read TGTGCCAGCACCGAACGGACAGGGAGCGAGCAGTACTTC.